This TCR beta chain was captured by sequencing in a study of T cell responses to AZD1222 COVID-19 vaccine. Findings of the study overall: Most donors were white British and more were female, and clonal diversity was possibly underestimated.

The V end was cut by 0 bases, the J end by 7 bases, with 12 bases between. Germline V gives CDR1 LGHDT, CDR2 YNNKEL (reference sequence). The CDR3 covers 15 residues. As regards this clone: Its antigen is currently unknown.

Assay: immunoSEQ multiplex PCR; the TCRdb copy retains only in-frame clones and omits some. Here the sample spans 95,000 to 150,000 clones, around 92% being singletons. The chain is built from TRBV3-1 (or the pseudogene TRBV3-2) and TRBJ1-4; unclear D gene. The specimen was peripheral blood, collected on day 0 of AZD1222 vaccination. This clonotype was obtained from an adult in good health. The chain's CDR3 is CASSQDGEKGEKLFF. The CDR3 DNA sequence: TGTGCCAGCAGCCAAGACGGGGAGAAAGGTGAAAAACTGTTTTTT.